This T cell receptor (beta chain) was sequenced for a study of human T cells and chemical hapten exposure. Study-wide context: Diphenylcyclopropenone doses were given weekly to the scalps of patients across the roughly 24-week study.

The CDR3 length is 15 residues. In germline, CDR1 is SGHTA, CDR2 FQGNSA. Trimming cost V 5 bases and J 2 bases; bases outside gene matches: 9. Using its own MiXCR run on the RACE reads, TCRdb lists one record per CDR3 protein. In the table there are more than 250,000 distinct CDR3 sequences, 8.6% of which are singletons. This clonotype was seen ten or more times. Time point meaning: pre-sensitization, week 0. Treatment here: therapeutic diphenylcyclopropenone sensitization with weekly scalp DPC. Sample donors consisted of patients with alopecia, aged 18 to 70 years, who were suitable for DPC. This sequence originates from a woman in her forties with alopecia areata. Some clones in this sample may be carry-over from other donors' samples. The sample consisted of whole blood, taken in connection with sensitization to the hapten diphenylcyclopropenone (DPC). This rearrangement joins TRBV7-2 to TRBJ2-7; 7 bases are a match to TRBD1. In nucleotides, the CDR3 is TGTGCCAGCAGCCCGACCGGACAGGAAACCTACGAGCAGTACTTC. This codes for CASSPTGQETYEQYF.